The entry below gives a single T cell receptor (beta chain) sequence along with its context. Its antigen is not known. The data stem from a study of shared clonotypes between healthy human individuals. Findings of the study overall: About 5% of naive CD4 clonotypes were shared across four donors.

V lost 0 bases and J 6 bases, leaving 14 bases between the germline ends. Germline V gene sequence: CDR1 SEHNR, CDR2 FQNEAQ (reference sequence). The CDR3 has 15 amino acids. Produced via immunoSEQ multiplex PCR; TCRdb's table is partial and in-frame only. The sample includes 780,000 or so clones, about two thirds of them seen just once. The rearrangement joins TRBV7-9 to TRBJ1-2; D perhaps matches TRBD1 (5 bases). The clonotype comes from a woman aged 25 to 39 in good health. The sequencing input was memory CD4+ T cells sorted from blood. Subset in this sample: CD45RA-negative fraction. The CDR3 sequence is CASSLAMGGVDGYTF. DNA for the CDR3: TGTGCCAGCAGCTTAGCTATGGGAGGGGTGGATGGCTACACCTTC.